Following are 25 T cell receptor beta chains from one sample sequenced in a study of OX40 agonist ivuxolimab in advanced cancers. Sequencing used immunoSEQ multiplex PCR; TCRdb keeps in-frame clones, though not all of them. This sample has about 54,000 clones, with 91% found just once. The sequenced sample was CD4+ or CD8+ T cells sorted from blood, obtained in a trial of the OX40 agonist ivuxolimab. The receptors were sampled from an adult with an advanced solid tumor such as melanoma, head and neck, liver or kidney cancer.

The chain links TRBV5-1 to TRBJ2-1; 12 nucleotides line up with TRBD2. V was pared by 4 bases and J by 5 bases, with 7 bases of the junction left unmatched. The germline CDR1 and CDR2 sequences are SGHRS and YFSETQ. The CDR3 has 16 residues. The CDR3 DNA is TGCGCCAGCAGCGTGCTAGCGGGGGGGCAGAACAATGAGCAGTTCTTC. Protein: CASSVLAGGQNNEQFF. The full variable domain, with the rest looked up from reference TRBV5-1 and TRBJ2-1, is KAGVTQTPRYLIKTRGQQVTLSCSPISGHRSVSWYQQTPGQGLQFLFEYFSETQRNKGNFPGRFSGRQFSNSRSEMNVSTLELGDSALYLCASSVLAGGQNNEQFFGPGTRLTVL.

V and J are TRBV28 and TRBJ1-4; no clear D. The CDR3 runs to 15 residues. Germline CDR1 MDHEN, CDR2 SYDVKM. The V gene lost 2 bases and the J gene lost 5 bases, with 12 bases spanning the gap. The CDR3 sequence is CASSLPLDQNEKLFF. The CDR3 bases are TGTGCCAGCAGTTTACCCTTAGACCAGAATGAAAAACTGTTTTTT. The whole variable domain, filled in from reference TRBV28 and TRBJ1-4, reads DVKVTQSSRYLVKRTGEKVFLECVQDMDHENMFWYRQDPGLGLRLIYFSYDVKMKEKGDIPEGYSVSREKKERFSLILESASTNQTSMYLCASSLPLDQNEKLFFGSGTQLSVL.

The gene calls are TRBV7-2 and TRBJ2-3; either TRBD1 or TRBD2 may supply D (6 bases each). The CDR3 extends over 16 amino acids. Trimming took 4 bases from V and 4 from J, leaving 18 bases between them. Germline V gene data show CDR1 as SGHTA and CDR2 as FQGNSA. In nucleotides, the CDR3 is TGTGCCAGCAGCTATCCGAGGGGGGCCGGGGCAGATACGCAGTATTTT. Translated: CASSYPRGAGADTQYF.

The genes are TRBV28 and TRBJ1-3, with 9 bases identical to TRBD1. The CDR3 length is 15 residues. V lost 5 bases and J lost 2; bases outside the gene matches: 4. In germline, CDR1 is MDHEN, CDR2 SYDVKM. Here the CDR3 DNA reads TGTGCCAGCAGTCCGGACAGGGGAGCTGGAAACACCATATATTTT. It codes for CASSPDRGAGNTIYF.

About this clone: Germline is not matched at one junction end, which may reflect a read error. The chain has TRBV18 and TRBJ1-1; D possibly corresponds to TRBD1 (6 bases). CDR1 is KGHSH and CDR2 is LQKENI in the germline V gene. The CDR3 loop spans 13 amino acids. The CDR3 bases are TGTGCCAGCTCTCCACAGGGAGTCACTGAAGCTTTCTTT. Translated, it gives CASSPQGVTEAFF.

This chain connects TRBV19 to TRBJ1-1; 8 bases agree with TRBD1. Looked up from germline, CDR1 is LNHDA and CDR2 is SQIVND (reference sequence). The V segment lost 8 bases and the J segment 4 bases; nucleotides outside the gene matches: 3. This CDR3 has 12 residues. CDR3 amino acids: CASGGQGTEAFF. DNA for the CDR3: TGTGCCAGTGGTGGACAGGGCACTGAAGCTTTCTTT.

The chain uses TRBV5-4 and TRBJ2-1; 9 bases are a match to TRBD2. The V segment lost 1 base and the J segment 7 bases; nucleotides outside the gene matches: 6. CDR3 size: 15 residues. Germline V gene data show CDR1 as SGHNT and CDR2 as YYREEE (reference sequence). The CDR3: CASSLFWTSENEQFF. The CDR3 nucleotides are TGTGCCAGCAGCTTGTTTTGGACTAGCGAGAATGAGCAGTTCTTC.

The V gene is TRBV6-5, the J gene TRBJ2-2; no reliable D call. CDR1 is MNHEY, CDR2 SVGAGI, per germline. This CDR3 contains 15 residues. V lost 9 bases, J lost 4 bases, and 18 bases lay in between. Here the CDR3 reads CASRPVDSGTGELFF. CDR3 bases: TGTGCCAGTCGCCCCGTTGATTCGGGCACCGGGGAGCTGTTTTTT.

This clone occurred a few times. This chain joins TRBV7-9 and TRBJ2-2; D remains ambiguous. The ends were cut back, 5 bases at V and 4 bases at J, with 8 bases in the middle. In germline, CDR1 is SEHNR, CDR2 FQNEAQ (reference sequence). This CDR3 comprises 13 residues. CDR3 sequence (DNA): TGTGCCAGCAGCCCGCAAAGCACCGGGGAGCTGTTTTTT. Translated: CASSPQSTGELFF.

V usage is TRBV29-1 and J usage is TRBJ2-1; D remains ambiguous. Per germline, CDR1 SQVTM and CDR2 ANQGSEA. This CDR3 comprises 11 residues. V dropped 6 bases and J dropped 3 bases, with 6 bases sitting between them. Here the CDR3 reads CSVGFYNEQFF. CDR3 nucleotides: TGCAGCGTGGGCTTCTACAATGAGCAGTTCTTC.

This chain joins TRBV12-2 and TRBJ1-2. TRBV12-2 is an annotated pseudogene. This CDR3 comprises 13 residues. The CDR3 protein is CASQVRGNYGYTF. The CDR3 coding sequence is TGTGCAAGTCAAGTGAGAGGGAACTATGGCTACACCTTC.

This sequence joins TRBV30 and TRBJ1-1; 7 nucleotides line up with TRBD1. Per the germline V gene, CDR1 is GTSNPN and CDR2 is SVGIG (reference sequence). Trimming cost V 3 bases and J 0 bases; bases outside gene matches: 7. The CDR3 covers 15 residues. CDR3 DNA: TGTGCCTGGAGGGGGGGGGACAGTTTGAACACTGAAGCTTTCTTT. Translating gives CAWRGGDSLNTEAFF.

This CDR3 reads CASSLQGAGNTGELFF. The DNA of the CDR3 is TGCGCCAGCAGCTTACAGGGGGCTGGGAACACCGGGGAGCTGTTTTTT. The V gene is TRBV5-1, the J gene TRBJ2-2; 9 positions agree with TRBD1. Germline V lookup: CDR1 SGHRS, CDR2 YFSETQ. The CDR3 extends over 16 amino acids. V shed 2 bases, J shed 1 base, and the junction held 3 bases outside the gene matches.

The table lists this clone with a count of one. The chain combines TRBV9 with TRBJ2-1; 8 bases match TRBD2. Germline CDR1 and CDR2: SGDLS and YYNGEE. This CDR3 region has 15 residues. V was pared by 0 bases and J by 9 bases, with 8 bases of the junction left unmatched. The CDR3 loop is CASSVVSGSISEQFF. The CDR3, as DNA: TGTGCCAGCAGCGTAGTAAGCGGGAGCATCAGTGAGCAGTTCTTC. Together with reference TRBV9 and TRBJ2-1, the CDR3 gives the full variable domain: DSGVTQTPKHLITATGQRVTLRCSPRSGDLSVYWYQQSLDQGLQFLIQYYNGEERAKGNILERFSAQQFPDLHSELNLSSLELGDSALYFCASSVVSGSISEQFFGPGTRLTVL.

The rearrangement links TRBV6-6 to TRBJ2-2; D unresolved. The CDR3 runs 12 residues. Germline V gene sequence: CDR1 MNHNY, CDR2 SVGAGI (reference sequence). V was trimmed by 2 bases and J by 4 bases, leaving 2 bases between them. The CDR3 DNA reads TGTGCCAGCAGTTACGGCACCGGGGAGCTGTTTTTT. This sequence encodes CASSYGTGELFF.

The chain combines TRBV7-2 with TRBJ2-1; 7 bases map to TRBD1. V lost 5 bases, J lost 8 bases, and 9 bases stayed unmatched. The length of the CDR3 is 14 residues. Germline V CDR1 and CDR2: SGHTA, FQGNSA. The CDR3 spells CASSIQQGRDEQFF. Here the CDR3 DNA reads TGTGCCAGCAGCATACAACAGGGGCGCGATGAGCAGTTCTTC. The whole variable domain, remainder taken from reference TRBV7-2 and TRBJ2-1, is GAGVSQSPSNKVTEKGKDVELRCDPISGHTALYWYRQSLGQGLEFLIYFQGNSAPDKSGLPSDRFSAERTGGSVSTLTIQRTQQEDSAVYLCASSIQQGRDEQFFGPGTRLTVL.

CDR3 protein: CATSREVSRSGSYEQYF. The CDR3 DNA sequence: TGTGCCACCAGCAGAGAGGTATCCCGTAGCGGATCCTACGAGCAGTACTTC. The genes are TRBV15 and TRBJ2-7, with D perhaps TRBD2 (6 bases). The germline V and J ends were trimmed by 0 bases and 1 base, with 16 bases remaining between them. This CDR3 region has 17 residues. Germline V gives CDR1 LNHNV, CDR2 YYDKDF (reference sequence).

The CDR3 DNA follows: TGTGCCAGCAGTTTTCTACAGGGGAACACTGAAGCTTTCTTT. Translation gives CASSFLQGNTEAFF. V usage is TRBV28 and J usage is TRBJ1-1, with TRBD1 as a possible D gene (6 bases). CDR1 and CDR2 (germline): MDHEN, SYDVKM. V gave up 3 bases and J gave up 1 base, with 9 bases separating them. This CDR3 has 14 residues.

A single count supports this clone. The junction does not match germline at one end; this may be a read error. The chain employs TRBV19 and TRBJ1-5, with TRBD1 identical over 10 bases. The CDR3 is made up of 19 amino acids. The germline V gene has CDR1 LNHDA and CDR2 SQIVND (reference sequence). DNA for the CDR3: TGTGCCAGTAGTCCCCGACAGGGGGCTCGACTAACAAGCAATCAGCCCCGGCATTTT. Protein product: CASSPRQGARLTSNQPRHF.

This chain uses TRBV7-9 with TRBJ1-1; 9 bases are a match to TRBD1. CDR3 length: 14 amino acids. V trimming: 11 bases; J trimming: 3 bases; junction bases outside the gene matches: 10. Germline-derived CDR1 and CDR2 are SEHNR and FQNEAQ (reference sequence). The CDR3 spells CAGTGGGRDTEAFF. The CDR3, as DNA: TGTGCCGGAACAGGGGGCGGACGGGACACTGAAGCTTTCTTT.

V and J are TRBV7-9 and TRBJ1-5; 7 bases map to TRBD1. Losses at the gene ends were 5 bases for V and 2 bases for J; bases not matched to a gene: 12. The CDR3 is 17 residues long. Germline loops: CDR1 SEHNR, CDR2 FQNEAQ (reference sequence). The CDR3 bases are TGTGCCAGCAGCCCGGACAGGACTTTCACGGGCAATCAGCCCCAGCATTTT. Translating gives CASSPDRTFTGNQPQHF.

This sequence joins TRBV2 and TRBJ2-5; 9 nucleotides agree with TRBD2. The germline gives CDR1 SNHLY, CDR2 FYNNEI. Trimming removed 6 bases from V and 4 bases from J; junction bases left unmatched: 6. The CDR3 is made up of 14 amino acids. The CDR3 DNA is TGTGCCAGCAGCCAACAGACTAGCGGAGAGACCCAGTACTTC. Translated: CASSQQTSGETQYF.

The rearrangement links TRBV7-2 to TRBJ2-5, with 7 bases fitting TRBD2. Unmatched junction bases numbered 9, after V lost 7 bases and J lost 1 base. CDR3 size: 15 residues. The germline V gene has CDR1 SGHTA and CDR2 FQGNSA. The CDR3 sequence: CASTLGAGVQETQYF. In DNA form, the CDR3 reads TGTGCCAGCACCCTGGGTGCGGGGGTCCAAGAGACCCAGTACTTC.

J is TRBJ1-1 and V is TRBV5-1; 7 nucleotides agree with TRBD1. Looked up from germline, CDR1 is SGHRS and CDR2 is YFSETQ. V lost 1 base and J lost 5; bases outside the gene matches: 2. This CDR3 is 13 amino acids long. CDR3 in amino acids: CASSLSGGTEAFF. DNA of the CDR3: TGCGCCAGCAGCTTGTCAGGGGGGACTGAAGCTTTCTTT. The full variable domain, with the rest looked up from reference TRBV5-1 and TRBJ1-1, is KAGVTQTPRYLIKTRGQQVTLSCSPISGHRSVSWYQQTPGQGLQFLFEYFSETQRNKGNFPGRFSGRQFSNSRSEMNVSTLELGDSALYLCASSLSGGTEAFFGQGTRLTVV.

J is TRBJ1-6 and V is TRBV7-8; perhaps TRBD1 as D (6 bases). The CDR3 consists of 14 residues. Trimming cost V 5 bases and J 9 bases, with 14 bases left between them. Germline V CDR1 and CDR2: SGHVS, FQNEAQ. The CDR3: CASSRLTGFSPLHF. In DNA, the CDR3 is TGTGCCAGCAGCAGACTCACAGGGTTTTCACCCCTCCACTTT.